The rows below give T cell receptor beta chains drawn from one sample of a study of blood T cell repertoires in COVID-19. Sequencing was performed with immunoSEQ multiplex PCR; in TCRdb, only in-frame clones are kept and a portion is missing. The table has 300,000 to 400,000 clones, roughly 90% seen once. Source material: PBMCs or T cells enriched from blood (not recorded which). The receptors originated from a woman aged 25 to 39 who had recovered from COVID-19. Both conserved end residues are part of each CDR3. A D gene is named only where the DNA matches it firmly. Clone size is stated in some rows and not others, as once, few, many or a class when expanded.

D gene: .; J gene: TRBJ1-1; V gene: TRBV10-3; clone size: .; CDR3 DNA: TGTGCCATCAGTGAGCCGGGGGGCACTGAAGCTTTCTTT; CDR3 protein: CAISEPGGTEAFF
D gene: .; J gene: TRBJ2-7; V gene: TRBV30; clone size: .; CDR3 DNA: TGTGCCTGGAATCGAGGCCCTTACGAGCAGTACTTC; CDR3 protein: CAWNRGPYEQYF
D gene: TRBD1; J gene: TRBJ1-2; V gene: TRBV28; clone size: .; CDR3 DNA: TGTGCCAGCTACTCGATCCGGGACAGTGCTAACTATGGCTACACCTTC; CDR3 protein: CASYSIRDSANYGYTF
D gene: .; J gene: TRBJ1-5; V gene: TRBV28; clone size: .; CDR3 DNA: TGTGCCAGCTTTGACGGTTGGCAGGTGATGGGGGAGGGGCCCCAGCATTTT; CDR3 protein: CASFDGWQVMGEGPQHF
D gene: .; J gene: TRBJ2-1; V gene: TRBV4-2; clone size: .; CDR3 DNA: TGTGCCAGCAGCCAAGTCGGAACTAGCTCCTACAATGAGCAGTTCTTC; CDR3 protein: CASSQVGTSSYNEQFF
D gene: TRBD1; J gene: TRBJ1-2; V gene: TRBV4-1; clone size: few; CDR3 DNA: TGCGCCAGCAGCTCCCCAGGACAGGGTTATGGCTACACCTTC; CDR3 protein: CASSSPGQGYGYTF
D gene: .; J gene: TRBJ2-3; V gene: TRBV28; clone size: .; CDR3 DNA: TGTGCCAGTACCGCAGGCACAGATACGCAGTATTTT; CDR3 protein: CASTAGTDTQYF
D gene: .; J gene: TRBJ1-1; V gene: TRBV5-1; clone size: .; CDR3 DNA: TGCGCCAGCAGCTTGGGACAAACGTTTGAAGCTTTCTTT; CDR3 protein: CASSLGQTFEAFF
D gene: .; J gene: TRBJ1-1; V gene: TRBV5-1; clone size: many; CDR3 DNA: TGCGCCAGCAGCTTGTACATAATGAACACTGAAGCTTTCTTT; CDR3 protein: CASSLYIMNTEAFF
D gene: TRBD1; J gene: TRBJ1-6; V gene: TRBV7-9; clone size: .; CDR3 DNA: TGTGCCAGCAGCCCCCCGGGGACAGGTGCCTTAGGGCTTGCACCCCTCCACTTT; CDR3 protein: CASSPPGTGALGLAPLHF
D gene: .; J gene: TRBJ1-2; V gene: TRBV19; clone size: .; CDR3 DNA: TGTGCCAGTAGTGGACAGCTTGCTAACTATGGCTACACCTTC; CDR3 protein: CASSGQLANYGYTF
D gene: .; J gene: TRBJ2-5; V gene: TRBV29-1; clone size: .; CDR3 DNA: TGCAGCGGCAGGGGACAAGAGACCCAGTACTTC; CDR3 protein: CSGRGQETQYF
D gene: TRBD2; J gene: TRBJ2-1; V gene: TRBV2; clone size: .; CDR3 DNA: TGTGCCAGCAATGCGGGGGTGCACAATGAGCAGTTCTTC; CDR3 protein: CASNAGVHNEQFF
D gene: TRBD1; J gene: TRBJ2-1; V gene: TRBV4-1; clone size: few; CDR3 DNA: TGCGCCAGCAGCAACCCAGGGGGCTGGCGCTACAATGAGCAGTTCTTC; CDR3 protein: CASSNPGGWRYNEQFF